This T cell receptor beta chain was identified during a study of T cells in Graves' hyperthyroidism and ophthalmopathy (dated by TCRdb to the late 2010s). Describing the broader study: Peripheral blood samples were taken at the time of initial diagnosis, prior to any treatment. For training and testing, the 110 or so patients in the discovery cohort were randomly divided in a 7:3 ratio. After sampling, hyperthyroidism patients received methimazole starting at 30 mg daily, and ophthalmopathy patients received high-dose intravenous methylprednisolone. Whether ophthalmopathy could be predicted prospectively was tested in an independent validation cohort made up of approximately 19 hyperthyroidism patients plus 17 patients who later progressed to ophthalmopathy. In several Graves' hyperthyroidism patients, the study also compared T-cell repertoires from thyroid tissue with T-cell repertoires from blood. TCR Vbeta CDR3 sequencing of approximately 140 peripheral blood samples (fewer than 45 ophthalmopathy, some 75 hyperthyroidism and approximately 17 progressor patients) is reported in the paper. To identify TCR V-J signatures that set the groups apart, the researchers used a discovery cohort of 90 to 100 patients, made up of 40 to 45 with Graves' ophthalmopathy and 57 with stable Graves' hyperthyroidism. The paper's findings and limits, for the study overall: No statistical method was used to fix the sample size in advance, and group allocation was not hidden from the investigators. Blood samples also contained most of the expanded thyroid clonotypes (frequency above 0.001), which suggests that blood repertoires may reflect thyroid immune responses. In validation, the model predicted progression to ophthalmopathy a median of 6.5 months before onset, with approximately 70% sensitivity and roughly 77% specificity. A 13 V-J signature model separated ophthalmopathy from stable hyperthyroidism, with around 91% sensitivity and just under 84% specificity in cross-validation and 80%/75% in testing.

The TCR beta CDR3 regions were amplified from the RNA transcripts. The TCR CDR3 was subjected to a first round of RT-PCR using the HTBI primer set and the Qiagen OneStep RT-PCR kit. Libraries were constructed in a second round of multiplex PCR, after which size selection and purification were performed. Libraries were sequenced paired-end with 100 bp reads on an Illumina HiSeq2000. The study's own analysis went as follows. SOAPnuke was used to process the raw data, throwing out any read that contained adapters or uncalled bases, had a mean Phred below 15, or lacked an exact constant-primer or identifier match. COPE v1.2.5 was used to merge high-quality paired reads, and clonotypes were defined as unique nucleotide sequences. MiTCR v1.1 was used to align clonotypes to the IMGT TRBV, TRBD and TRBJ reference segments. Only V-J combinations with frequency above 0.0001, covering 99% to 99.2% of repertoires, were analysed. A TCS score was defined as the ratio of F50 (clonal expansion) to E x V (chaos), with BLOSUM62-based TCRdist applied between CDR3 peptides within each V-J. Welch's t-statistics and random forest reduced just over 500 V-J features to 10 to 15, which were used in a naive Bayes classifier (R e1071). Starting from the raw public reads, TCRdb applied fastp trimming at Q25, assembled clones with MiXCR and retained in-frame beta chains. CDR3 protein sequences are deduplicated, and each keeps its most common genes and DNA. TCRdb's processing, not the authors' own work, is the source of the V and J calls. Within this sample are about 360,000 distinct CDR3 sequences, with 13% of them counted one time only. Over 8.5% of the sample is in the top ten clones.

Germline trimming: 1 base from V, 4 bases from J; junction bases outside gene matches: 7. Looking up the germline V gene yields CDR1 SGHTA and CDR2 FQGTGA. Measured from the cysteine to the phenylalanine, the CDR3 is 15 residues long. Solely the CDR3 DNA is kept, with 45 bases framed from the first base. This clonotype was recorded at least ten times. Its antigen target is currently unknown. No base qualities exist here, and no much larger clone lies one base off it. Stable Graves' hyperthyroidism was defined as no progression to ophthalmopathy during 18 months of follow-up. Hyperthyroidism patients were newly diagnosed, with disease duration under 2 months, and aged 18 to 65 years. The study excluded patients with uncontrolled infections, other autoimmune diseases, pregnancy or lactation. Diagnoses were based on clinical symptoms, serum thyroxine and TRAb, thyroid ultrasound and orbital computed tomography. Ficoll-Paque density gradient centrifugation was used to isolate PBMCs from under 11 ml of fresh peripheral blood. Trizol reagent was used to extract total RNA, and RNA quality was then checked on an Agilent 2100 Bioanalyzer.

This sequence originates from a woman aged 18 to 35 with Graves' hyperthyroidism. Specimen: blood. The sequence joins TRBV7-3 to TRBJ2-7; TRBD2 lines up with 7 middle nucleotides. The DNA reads TGTGCCAGCAGCTTAATGGCGGGGGACCCTTACGAGCAGTACTTC. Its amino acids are CASSLMAGDPYEQYF.